This TCR beta chain was obtained from a study of immune heterogeneity within non-small cell lung tumors. Bulk tumor genomic DNA constituted the template, at 600 to 750 ng per sample. Surgery yielded several widely spaced biopsies per primary tumor. Curative operations were performed on patients who had untreated, newly diagnosed non-small cell lung cancer. A multiplex PCR containing 32 V primers and 13 J primers was used to amplify TCR beta CDR3. TCRdb called the multiplex PCR reads again in MiXCR, with one record for every CDR3 protein. The table lists tens of thousands of distinct CDR3 sequences, 25% to 30% of them singletons, with around 3.8% in the top ten. The origin of this receptor is a man aged 35 to 55 with non-small cell lung cancer. The specimen was lung tumor tissue.

The DNA of the CDR3 is TGTGCCAGCAGCATGGGTCCCTCTGGGGCCAACGTCCTGACTTTC. Residues: CASSMGPSGANVLTF. The chain uses TRBV9 and TRBJ2-6, with D unresolved. There are 15 residues in the CDR3. Germline assignment: CDR1 SGDLS and CDR2 YYNGEE. V was shortened by 4 bases and J by 0 bases, with 8 bases between the two germline ends.